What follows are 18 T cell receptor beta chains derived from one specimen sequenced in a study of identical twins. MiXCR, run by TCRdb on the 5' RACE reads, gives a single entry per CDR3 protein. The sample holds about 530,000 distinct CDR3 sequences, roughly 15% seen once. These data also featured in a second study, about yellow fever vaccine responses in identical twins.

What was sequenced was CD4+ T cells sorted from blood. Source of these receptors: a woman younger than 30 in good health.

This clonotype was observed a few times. The CDR3 is CASSLEPDPTSCYEQYV. The CDR3 nucleotides read TGTGCCAGCAGTCTAGAACCCGACCCGACTAGTTGCTACGAGCAGTACGTC. The gene calls are TRBV12-3 or TRBV12-4 and TRBJ2-7; TRBD2 is a possible D gene (6 bases). The CDR3 extends over 17 amino acids. Trimming removed 5 bases at V and 3 bases at J, with 23 bases between.

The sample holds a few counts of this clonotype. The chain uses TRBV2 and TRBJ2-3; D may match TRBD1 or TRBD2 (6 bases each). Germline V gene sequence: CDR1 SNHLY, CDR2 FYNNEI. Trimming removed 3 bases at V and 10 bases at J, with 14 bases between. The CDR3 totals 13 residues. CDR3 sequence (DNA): TGTGCCAGCAGTGAGGAACTAGGGGGGTCGCAGTATTTT. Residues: CASSEELGGSQYF.

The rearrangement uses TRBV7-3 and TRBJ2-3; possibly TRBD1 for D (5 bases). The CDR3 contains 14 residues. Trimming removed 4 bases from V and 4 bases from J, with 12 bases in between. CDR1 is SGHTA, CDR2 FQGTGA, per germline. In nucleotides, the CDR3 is TGTGCCAGCAGCTCCGGTCAGGGTGCAGATACGCAGTATTTT. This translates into CASSSGQGADTQYF.

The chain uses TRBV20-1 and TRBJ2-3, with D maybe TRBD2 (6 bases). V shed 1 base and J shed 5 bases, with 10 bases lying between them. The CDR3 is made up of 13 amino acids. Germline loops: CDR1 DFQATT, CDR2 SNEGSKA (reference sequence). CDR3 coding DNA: TGCAGTGCTAGAGCTAGCGTTAAAGATACGCAGTATTTT. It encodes CSARASVKDTQYF.

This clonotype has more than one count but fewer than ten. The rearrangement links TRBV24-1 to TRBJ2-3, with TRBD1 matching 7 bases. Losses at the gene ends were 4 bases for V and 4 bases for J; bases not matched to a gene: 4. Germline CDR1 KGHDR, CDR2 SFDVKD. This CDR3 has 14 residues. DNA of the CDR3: TGTGCCACCAGTGACGACAGGGTAGCAGATACGCAGTATTTT. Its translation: CATSDDRVADTQYF.

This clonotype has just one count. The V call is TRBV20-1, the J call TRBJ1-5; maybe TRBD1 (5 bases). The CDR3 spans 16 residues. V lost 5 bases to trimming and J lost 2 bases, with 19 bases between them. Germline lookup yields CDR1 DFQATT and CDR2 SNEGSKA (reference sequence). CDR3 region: CSARQAGNLRNQPQHF. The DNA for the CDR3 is TGCAGTGCTCGCCAGGCAGGGAATCTACGCAATCAGCCCCAGCATTTT.

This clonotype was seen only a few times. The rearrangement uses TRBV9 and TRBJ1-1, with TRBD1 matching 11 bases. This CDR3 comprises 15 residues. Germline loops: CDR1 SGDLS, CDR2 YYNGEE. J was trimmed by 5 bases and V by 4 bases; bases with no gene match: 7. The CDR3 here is CASSPGQGAYTEAFF. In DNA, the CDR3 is TGTGCCAGCAGCCCCGGACAGGGGGCGTATACTGAAGCTTTCTTT.

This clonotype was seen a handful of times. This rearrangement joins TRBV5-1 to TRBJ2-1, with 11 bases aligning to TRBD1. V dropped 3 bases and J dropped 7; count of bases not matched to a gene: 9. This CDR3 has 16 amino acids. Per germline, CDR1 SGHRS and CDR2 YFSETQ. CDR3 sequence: CASSSLTGTGGNEQFF. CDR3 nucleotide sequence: TGCGCCAGCAGCTCCCTGACCGGGACAGGGGGAAATGAGCAGTTCTTC.

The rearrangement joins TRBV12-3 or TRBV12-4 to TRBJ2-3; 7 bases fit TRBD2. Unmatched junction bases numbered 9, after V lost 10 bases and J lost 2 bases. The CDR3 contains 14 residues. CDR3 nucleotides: TGTGCCACACTCCAGCGGGGAACCACAGATACGCAGTATTTT. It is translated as CATLQRGTTDTQYF.

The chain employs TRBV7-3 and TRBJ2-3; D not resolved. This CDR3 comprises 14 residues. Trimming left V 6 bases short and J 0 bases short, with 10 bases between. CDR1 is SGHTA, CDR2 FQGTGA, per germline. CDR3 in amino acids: CASSMRSSTDTQYF. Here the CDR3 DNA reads TGTGCCAGCAGTATGCGATCTAGCACAGATACGCAGTATTTT. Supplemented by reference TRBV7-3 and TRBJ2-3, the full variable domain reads GAGVSQTPSNKVTEKGKYVELRCDPISGHTALYWYRQSLGQGPEFLIYFQGTGAADDSGLPNDRFFAVRPEGSVSTLKIQRTERGDSAVYLCASSMRSSTDTQYFGPGTRLTVL.

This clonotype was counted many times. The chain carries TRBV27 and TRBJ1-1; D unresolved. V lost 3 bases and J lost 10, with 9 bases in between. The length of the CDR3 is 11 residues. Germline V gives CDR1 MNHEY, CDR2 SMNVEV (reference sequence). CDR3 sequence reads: CASSFFGVAFF. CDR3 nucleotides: TGTGCCAGCAGTTTTTTTGGGGTAGCTTTCTTT.

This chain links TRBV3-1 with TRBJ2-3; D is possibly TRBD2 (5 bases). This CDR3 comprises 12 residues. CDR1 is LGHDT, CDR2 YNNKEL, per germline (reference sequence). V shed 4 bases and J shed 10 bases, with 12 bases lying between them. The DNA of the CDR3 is TGTGCCAGCAGCCTGAGTTCGGGGTCGCAGTATTTT. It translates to CASSLSSGSQYF.

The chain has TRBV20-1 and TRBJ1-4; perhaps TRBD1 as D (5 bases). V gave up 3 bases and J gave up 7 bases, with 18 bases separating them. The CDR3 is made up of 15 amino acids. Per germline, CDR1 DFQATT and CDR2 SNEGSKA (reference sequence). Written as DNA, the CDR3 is TGCAGTGCTAGTTCCCCTGCGGGGGACGGTGAAAAACTGTTTTTT. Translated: CSASSPAGDGEKLFF.

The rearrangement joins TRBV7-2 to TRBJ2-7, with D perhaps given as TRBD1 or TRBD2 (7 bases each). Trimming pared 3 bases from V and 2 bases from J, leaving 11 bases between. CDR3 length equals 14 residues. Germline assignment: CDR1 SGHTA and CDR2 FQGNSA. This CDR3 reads CASSFRGGPYEQYV. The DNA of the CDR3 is TGTGCCAGCAGCTTCAGGGGGGGGCCCTACGAGCAGTACGTC.

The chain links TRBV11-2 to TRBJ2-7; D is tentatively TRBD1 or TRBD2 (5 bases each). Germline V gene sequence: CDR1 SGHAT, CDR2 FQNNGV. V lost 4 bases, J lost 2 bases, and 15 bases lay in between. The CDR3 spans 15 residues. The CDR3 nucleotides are TGTGCCAGCAGCTCACTAAGGGACGGAGCCTACGAGCAGTACTTC. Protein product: CASSSLRDGAYEQYF.

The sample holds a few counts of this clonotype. Here the CDR3 reads CASSQGDRGPRSQHF. The CDR3 DNA is TGTGCCAGCAGCCAAGGTGACAGGGGGCCTAGGTCCCAGCATTTT. The genes are TRBV3-1 and TRBJ1-5; 10 bases align to TRBD1. V lost 1 base and J lost 11; bases outside the gene matches: 8. Germline CDR1 reads LGHDT; CDR2 reads YNNKEL (reference sequence). The CDR3 runs 15 residues.

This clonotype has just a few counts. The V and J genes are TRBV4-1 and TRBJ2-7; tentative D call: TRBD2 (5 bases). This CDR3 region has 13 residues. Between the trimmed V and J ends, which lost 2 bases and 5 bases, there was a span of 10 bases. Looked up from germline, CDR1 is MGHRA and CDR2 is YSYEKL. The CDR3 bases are TGCGCCAGCAGCCAATGGGCGGGCGACGAGCAGTACTTC. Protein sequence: CASSQWAGDEQYF.

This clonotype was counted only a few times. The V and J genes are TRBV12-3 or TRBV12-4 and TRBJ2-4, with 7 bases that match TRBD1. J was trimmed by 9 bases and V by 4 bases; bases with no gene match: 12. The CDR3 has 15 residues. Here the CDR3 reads CASSSGTAVVSIQYF. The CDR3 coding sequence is TGTGCCAGCAGTTCCGGGACAGCCGTGGTTAGCATTCAGTACTTC.